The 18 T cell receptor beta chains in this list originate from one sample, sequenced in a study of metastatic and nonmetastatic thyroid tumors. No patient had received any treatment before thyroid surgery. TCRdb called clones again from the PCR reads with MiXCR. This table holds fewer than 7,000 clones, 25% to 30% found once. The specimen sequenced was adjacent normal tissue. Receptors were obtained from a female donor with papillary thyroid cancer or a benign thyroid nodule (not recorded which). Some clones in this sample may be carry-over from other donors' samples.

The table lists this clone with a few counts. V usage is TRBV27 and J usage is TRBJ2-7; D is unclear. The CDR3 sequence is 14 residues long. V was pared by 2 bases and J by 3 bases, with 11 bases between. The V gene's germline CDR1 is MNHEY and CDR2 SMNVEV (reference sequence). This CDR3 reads CASSLRVPNYEQYF. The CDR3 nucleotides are TGTGCCAGCAGTTTACGAGTACCAAACTACGAGCAGTACTTC.

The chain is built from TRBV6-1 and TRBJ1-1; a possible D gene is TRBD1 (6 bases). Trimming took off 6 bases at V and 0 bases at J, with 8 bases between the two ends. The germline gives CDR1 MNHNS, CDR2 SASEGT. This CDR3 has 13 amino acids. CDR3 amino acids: CASRQGVNTEAFF. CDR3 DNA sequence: TGTGCCAGCAGACAGGGAGTGAACACTGAAGCTTTCTTT.

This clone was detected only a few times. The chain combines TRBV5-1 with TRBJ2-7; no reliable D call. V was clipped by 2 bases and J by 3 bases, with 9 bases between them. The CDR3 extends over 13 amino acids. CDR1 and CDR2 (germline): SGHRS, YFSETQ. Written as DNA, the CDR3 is TGCGCCAGCAGCTTAAGGGTTTTCTACGAGCAGTACTTC. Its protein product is CASSLRVFYEQYF.

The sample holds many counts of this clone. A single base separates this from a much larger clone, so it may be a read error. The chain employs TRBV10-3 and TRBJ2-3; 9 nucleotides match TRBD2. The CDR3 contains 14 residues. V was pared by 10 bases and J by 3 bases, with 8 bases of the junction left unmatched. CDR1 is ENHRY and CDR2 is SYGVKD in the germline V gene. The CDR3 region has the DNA TGTGCCACCAGGGTAGCGGGAGAAACAGATACGCAGTATTTT. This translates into CATRVAGETDTQYF.

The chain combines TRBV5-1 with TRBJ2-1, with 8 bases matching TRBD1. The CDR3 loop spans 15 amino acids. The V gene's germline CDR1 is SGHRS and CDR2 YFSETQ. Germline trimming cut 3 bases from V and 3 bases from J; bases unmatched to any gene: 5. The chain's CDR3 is CASSSVQGVYNEQFF. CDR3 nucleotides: TGCGCCAGCAGCTCGGTACAGGGGGTCTACAATGAGCAGTTCTTC.

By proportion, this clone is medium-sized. CDR3 DNA sequence: TGTGCCAGCAGCGTAGCTACAGCCAGCTCCTACAATGAGCAGTTCTTC. It codes for CASSVATASSYNEQFF. This chain uses TRBV9 with TRBJ2-1; unclear D gene. Germline V gene lookup returns CDR1 SGDLS and CDR2 YYNGEE. V lost 0 bases, J lost 0 bases, and 10 bases lay in between. The CDR3 sequence is 16 residues long.

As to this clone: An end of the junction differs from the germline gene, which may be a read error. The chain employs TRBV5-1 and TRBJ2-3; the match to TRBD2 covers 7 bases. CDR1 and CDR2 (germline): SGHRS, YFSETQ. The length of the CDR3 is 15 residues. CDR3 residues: CPSSGEGRSVDTQYF. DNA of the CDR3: TGCCCCAGCAGCGGGGAGGGCAGGTCGGTAGATACGCAGTATTTT.

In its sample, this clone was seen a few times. The CDR3 reads CASSLSSTQYF. DNA of the CDR3: TGTGCCAGCAGTTTGTCCTCCACGCAGTATTTT. V gene TRBV12-3 or TRBV12-4 combines with J gene TRBJ2-3; D ambiguous. V lost 3 bases and J 9 bases, leaving 7 bases between the germline ends. The CDR3 loop spans 11 amino acids.

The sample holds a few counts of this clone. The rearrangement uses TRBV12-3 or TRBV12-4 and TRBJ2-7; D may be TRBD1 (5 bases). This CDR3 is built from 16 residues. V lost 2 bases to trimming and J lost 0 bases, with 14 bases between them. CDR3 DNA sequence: TGTGCCAGCAGTTTATTTAGGGGCAGGAGCTCCTACGAGCAGTACTTC. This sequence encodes CASSLFRGRSSYEQYF.

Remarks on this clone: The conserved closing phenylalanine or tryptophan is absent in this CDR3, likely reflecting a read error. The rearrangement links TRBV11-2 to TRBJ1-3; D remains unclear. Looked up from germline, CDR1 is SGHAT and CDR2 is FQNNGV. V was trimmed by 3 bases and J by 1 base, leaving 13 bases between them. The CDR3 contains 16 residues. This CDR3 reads CASSFTEGLSGNTIYV. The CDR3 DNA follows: TGTGCCAGCAGCTTCACGGAGGGATTATCTGGAAACACCATATATGTT.

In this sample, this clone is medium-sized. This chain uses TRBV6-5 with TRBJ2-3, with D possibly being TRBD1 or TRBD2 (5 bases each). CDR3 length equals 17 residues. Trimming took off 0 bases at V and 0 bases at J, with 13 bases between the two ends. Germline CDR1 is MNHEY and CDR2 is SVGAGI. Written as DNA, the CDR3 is TGTGCCAGCAGTTACTCAATGGGGGATACGAGCACAGATACGCAGTATTTT. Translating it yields CASSYSMGDTSTDTQYF.

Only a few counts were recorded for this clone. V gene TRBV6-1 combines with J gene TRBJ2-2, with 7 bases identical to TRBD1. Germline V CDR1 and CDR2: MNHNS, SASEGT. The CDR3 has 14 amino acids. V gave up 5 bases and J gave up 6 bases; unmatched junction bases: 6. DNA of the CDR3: TGTGCCAGCAGTAGACAGGGTTGGGCCGGGGAGCTGTTTTTT. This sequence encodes CASSRQGWAGELFF.

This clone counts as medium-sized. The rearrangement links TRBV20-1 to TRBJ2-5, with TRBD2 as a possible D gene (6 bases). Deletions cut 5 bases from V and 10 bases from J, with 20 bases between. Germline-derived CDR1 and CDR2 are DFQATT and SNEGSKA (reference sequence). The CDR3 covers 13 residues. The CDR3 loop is CSASPGAKRGQYF. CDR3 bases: TGCAGTGCTTCTCCGGGAGCGAAGAGAGGCCAGTACTTC.

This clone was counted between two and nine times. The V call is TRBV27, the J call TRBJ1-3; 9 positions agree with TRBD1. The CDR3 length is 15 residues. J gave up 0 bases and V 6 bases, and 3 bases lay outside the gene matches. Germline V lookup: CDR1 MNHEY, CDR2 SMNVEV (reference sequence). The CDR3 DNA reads TGTGCCAGCAGCAGACAGGGGGTCTCTGGAAACACCATATATTTT. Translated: CASSRQGVSGNTIYF.

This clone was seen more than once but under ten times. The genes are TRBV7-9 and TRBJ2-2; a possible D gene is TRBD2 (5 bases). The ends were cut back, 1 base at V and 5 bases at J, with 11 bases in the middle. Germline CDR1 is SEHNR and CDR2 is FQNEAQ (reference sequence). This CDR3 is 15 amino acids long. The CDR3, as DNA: TGTGCCAGCAGCTTAGAACGAGGGCGGACCGGGGAGCTGTTTTTT. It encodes CASSLERGRTGELFF.

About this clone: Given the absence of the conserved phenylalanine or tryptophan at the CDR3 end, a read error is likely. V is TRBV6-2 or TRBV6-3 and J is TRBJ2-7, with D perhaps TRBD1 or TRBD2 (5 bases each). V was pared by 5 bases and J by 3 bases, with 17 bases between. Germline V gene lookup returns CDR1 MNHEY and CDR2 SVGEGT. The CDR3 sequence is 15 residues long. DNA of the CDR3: TGTGCCAGCAGTCGCCGGGACCTACGTCTCTACGAGCAGTACTTA. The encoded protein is CASSRRDLRLYEQYL.

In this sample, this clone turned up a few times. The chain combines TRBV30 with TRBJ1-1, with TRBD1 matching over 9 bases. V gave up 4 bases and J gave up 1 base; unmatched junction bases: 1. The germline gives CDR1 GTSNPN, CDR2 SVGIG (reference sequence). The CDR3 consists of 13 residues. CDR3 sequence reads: CAWNRGQNTEAFF. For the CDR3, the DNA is TGTGCCTGGAACAGGGGGCAGAACACTGAAGCTTTCTTT.

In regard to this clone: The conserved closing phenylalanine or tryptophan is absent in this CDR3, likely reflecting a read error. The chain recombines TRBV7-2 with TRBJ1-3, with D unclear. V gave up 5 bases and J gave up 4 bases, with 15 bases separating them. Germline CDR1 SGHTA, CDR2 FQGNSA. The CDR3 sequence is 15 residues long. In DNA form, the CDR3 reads TGTGCCAGCAGCCCCAGAGGAGGGTACGGAAACACCATATATCAT. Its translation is CASSPRGGYGNTIYH.